These T cell receptor beta chains were read from a single sample in a study of shared clonotypes between healthy human individuals. Produced via immunoSEQ multiplex PCR; TCRdb's table is partial and in-frame only. The sample carries 2.5 million or so clones, approximately 92% recorded once. Sequencing used naive CD4+ T cells sorted from blood. The receptors come from a man between 18 and 29 years old in good health. The CDR3 runs from the conserved cysteine through the conserved F or W. A D gene is named only where the DNA matches it firmly. Clone sizes are given selectively: once, few, many, or a class where the clone is expanded.

clone size	D gene	V gene	J gene	CDR3 DNA	CDR3 protein
NA	NA	TRBV9	TRBJ1-1	TGTGCCAGCAGCGAAGTCCCGGGGCGGACTGAAGCTTTCTTT	CASSEVPGRTEAFF
NA	NA	TRBV5-8	TRBJ2-7	TGTGCCAGCCTAAGCGGCAGGATTTACTACGAGCAGTACTTC	CASLSGRIYYEQYF
NA	TRBD2	TRBV12-5	TRBJ2-5	TGTGCTAGTGCCCTAGCGGGCCAAGAGACCCAGTACTTC	CASALAGQETQYF
NA	NA	TRBV19	TRBJ2-7	TGTGCCAGTAGGGCAGCCATTAACTACGAGCAGTACTTC	CASRAAINYEQYF
NA	TRBD2	TRBV27	TRBJ2-7	TGTGCCAGCAGAGGGACTAGCGGGGGCCATAGCTCCTACGAGCAGTACTTC	CASRGTSGGHSSYEQYF
NA	NA	TRBV7-9	TRBJ1-4	TGTGCCAGCAGCCAGGGGTCCGGGGGATATAATGAAAAACTGTTTTTT	CASSQGSGGYNEKLFF
NA	NA	TRBV5-1	TRBJ2-5	TGCGCCAGCAGCAAACATACACAAGAGACCCAGTACTTC	CASSKHTQETQYF
NA	NA	TRBV5-6	TRBJ1-1	TGTGCCAGCAGCTTGGTTGGGGCAGGTATGAACACTGAAGCTTTCTTT	CASSLVGAGMNTEAFF
NA	NA	TRBV10-3	TRBJ2-2	TGTGCCATCAGTGAGGGGGCCGGGGAGCTGTTTTTT	CAISEGAGELFF
NA	TRBD1	TRBV10-3	TRBJ1-1	TGTGCCATCAGGGGGACAGGGGAGGCTGAAGCTTTCTTT	CAIRGTGEAEAFF
NA	NA	TRBV5-1	TRBJ1-1	TGCGCCAGCAGCTTAGCGACAGAACCTGAAGCTTTCTTT	CASSLATEPEAFF
NA	NA	TRBV7-2	TRBJ2-7	TGTGCCAGCAGCCCATTGGGACTGTTACTCTTC	CASSPLGLLLF
NA	TRBD2	TRBV6-1	TRBJ2-7	TGTGCCAGCAGTGGGGGACTAGGAGGCTACGAGCAGTACTTC	CASSGGLGGYEQYF
NA	TRBD2	TRBV4-1	TRBJ2-3	TGCGCCAGCAGCCAAGCCGGTACTAGCGGCCCAGATACGCAGTATTTT	CASSQAGTSGPDTQYF
NA	NA	TRBV11-2	TRBJ1-5	TGTGCCAGCAGCTTAGGGACGAATCAGCCCCAGCATTTT	CASSLGTNQPQHF
NA	TRBD2	TRBV10-3	TRBJ2-7	TGTGCCATCAGTGAGTCCCTAGCGGGGGGGTTCAGCTCCTACGAGCAGTACTTC	CAISESLAGGFSSYEQYF
NA	NA	TRBV5-1	TRBJ1-4	TGCGCCAGCAGCTTGGAGAGGGGGGAAAAACTGTTTTTT	CASSLERGEKLFF
NA	TRBD2	TRBV2	TRBJ2-5	TGTGCCAGCAGTGAAGAGCGGGGAGAGACCCAGTACTTC	CASSEERGETQYF
NA	NA	TRBV6-5	TRBJ1-6	TGTGCCAGCAGTTACCTGCATTCACCCCTCCACTTT	CASSYLHSPLHF
NA	TRBD2	TRBV5-1	TRBJ2-7	TGCGCCAGCAGCTTTAGCGGGGGCACCTCCTACGAGCAGTACTTC	CASSFSGGTSYEQYF
NA	TRBD1	TRBV2	TRBJ1-4	TGTGCCAGCAGATGGGGGTCCACAGGGGTGCTTGAAAAACTGTTTTTT	CASRWGSTGVLEKLFF
NA	NA	TRBV2	TRBJ1-1	TGTGCCAGCCCGGCACAGGGCGCCGGCGGTGGGTCTTTCTTT	CASPAQGAGGGSFF
NA	NA	TRBV7-6	TRBJ1-1	TGTGCCAGCAGCCCCCGCCCTACGAACACTGAAGCTTTCTTT	CASSPRPTNTEAFF
NA	NA	TRBV9	TRBJ2-7	TGTGCCAGCAGCGGGGACTTCCCCGAGCAGTACTTC	CASSGDFPEQYF
NA	TRBD1	TRBV18	TRBJ1-2	TGTGCCAGCTCACCTGGGACAGGAGACTATGGCTACACCTTC	CASSPGTGDYGYTF
NA	NA	TRBV6-1	TRBJ1-5	TGTGCCAGCAGTGAACTGAATTTTCAGCCCCAGCATTTT	CASSELNFQPQHF
NA	NA	TRBV6-6	TRBJ1-2	TGTGCCAGCAGTCCCGAGTCTTATGGCTACACCTTC	CASSPESYGYTF
NA	TRBD1	TRBV5-4	TRBJ2-1	TGTGCCAGCAGCTTGGCCCCAGGGGGCTCCTACAATGAGCAGTTCTTC	CASSLAPGGSYNEQFF
NA	TRBD1	TRBV11-2	TRBJ2-3	TGTGCCAGCAGCTTAGAAGGGACAGAGAGCACAGATACGCAGTATTTT	CASSLEGTESTDTQYF
NA	TRBD1	TRBV11-2	TRBJ2-3	TGTGCCAGCAGCTTAGGGGGACAGGGGACCGGCGATACGCAGTATTTT	CASSLGGQGTGDTQYF
NA	NA	TRBV5-4	TRBJ2-3	TGTGCCAGCAGCTTGTTCCGCACAGATACGCAGTATTTT	CASSLFRTDTQYF
NA	TRBD1	TRBV5-1	TRBJ1-2	TGCGCCAGCAGCTCCGAAGGACAGGGGAGCTACACCTTC	CASSSEGQGSYTF
NA	NA	TRBV4-3	TRBJ2-7	TGCGCCAGCAGCCAAGATAGGGCAGGGAGTGTCTACGAGCAGTACTTC	CASSQDRAGSVYEQYF
NA	NA	TRBV28	TRBJ2-1	TGTGCCAGCAGCCTGGGACAAGGGGGATTATTGGGGCAGTTCTTC	CASSLGQGGLLGQFF
NA	TRBD2	TRBV7-9	TRBJ2-1	TGTGCCAGCAGCCCAGTTGGGGGGGGTGAGCAGTTCTTC	CASSPVGGGEQFF
NA	NA	TRBV30	TRBJ1-1	TGTGCCTGGATGCAAAGGGGTTCGGCTTTCTTT	CAWMQRGSAFF
NA	NA	TRBV29-1	TRBJ2-7	TGCAGCGTTGAAGGACAGTCCGAGCAGTACTTC	CSVEGQSEQYF
NA	NA	TRBV9	TRBJ2-2	TGTGCCAGCAGCGTATCCAGGGGAGGCACCGGGGAGCTGTTTTTT	CASSVSRGGTGELFF
NA	NA	TRBV10-3	TRBJ1-4	TGTGCCATCAGGGGGGTGGCGAATGAAAAACTGTTTTTT	CAIRGVANEKLFF
NA	NA	TRBV28	TRBJ2-1	TGTGCCAGCAGTTTTGGTGGCGCGGGCTCCTACAATGAGCAGTTCTTC	CASSFGGAGSYNEQFF
NA	TRBD2	TRBV18	TRBJ2-1	TGTGCCAGCTCACGCCGACTAGCTTCTAACGACAATGAGCAGTTCTTC	CASSRRLASNDNEQFF
NA	NA	TRBV5-1	TRBJ1-5	TGCGCCAGCAGCTTGGACGGACACACTAGGGATCAGCCCCAGCATTTT	CASSLDGHTRDQPQHF
NA	NA	TRBV23-1	TRBJ2-5	TGCGCCAGCAGTCATCCCCCCACCCAGGATTTGAAAGAGACCCAGTACTTC	CASSHPPTQDLKETQYF
NA	NA	TRBV18	TRBJ2-7	TGTGCCAGCTCACCACAAGGGGGGTACGAGCAGTACTTC	CASSPQGGYEQYF
NA	NA	TRBV4-1	TRBJ1-1	TGCGCCAGCAGCCAAGAGGGGCTTTTATTTCCGGTCGGTGAAGCTTTCTTT	CASSQEGLLFPVGEAFF
once	NA	TRBV10-3	TRBJ2-3	TGTGCCATCAGTGGGGACACAGATACGCAGTATTTT	CAISGDTDTQYF
NA	NA	TRBV11-2	TRBJ2-7	TGTGCCAGCAGCCGCAGCGGGGGGACAGGGCAGTACTTC	CASSRSGGTGQYF
NA	TRBD1	TRBV7-2	TRBJ1-2	TGTGCCAGCAGTCCACAGGGGGCTGGTATTAGCTATGGCTACACCTTC	CASSPQGAGISYGYTF
NA	NA	TRBV10-1	TRBJ1-2	TGCGCCAGCAGTGAGGGGCCCCGTGAGACTTTCTTC	CASSEGPRETFF
NA	NA	TRBV18	TRBJ2-7	TGTGCCAGCTCACCACCCATGGAGGGGGGATACGAGCAGTACTTC	CASSPPMEGGYEQYF
NA	TRBD1	TRBV18	TRBJ2-2	TGTGCCAGCTCGTCGGGACAGGGGGGAACCGGGGAGCTGTTTTTT	CASSSGQGGTGELFF
NA	NA	TRBV19	TRBJ2-3	TGTGCCAGTAGTATAGGACTAGGCACAGATACGCAGTATTTT	CASSIGLGTDTQYF
NA	NA	TRBV19	TRBJ2-3	TGTGCCAGTAGTAAGGTGGGGGCGGCCAGCACAGATACGCAGTATTTT	CASSKVGAASTDTQYF